The sequence of this T cell receptor beta chain was determined in a study of blood T cell repertoires in COVID-19 (TCRdb year 2020). For context, the study as a whole: Samples from collaborators originated in the United States, Italy and Spain and spanned both the acute and convalescent phases of COVID-19. The repertoires were made available in a free public database intended to serve as a resource for research on the immune response to SARS-CoV-2. Where available, HLA class I and class II types were taken from metadata supplied by the sample provider and were not determined by assay-based typing. Subjects who had been exposed to COVID-19, were actively infected with it, or had recovered from it provided the deeply sampled blood TCRbeta repertoires that made up the dataset. Nearly every sample came with metadata listing a de-identified subject ID, COVID-19 status, age in years and sex. The prospective study material was composed of cDNA or gDNA derived from T cells, B-cell-depleted T cells, or PBMCs. Samples were obtained from the ongoing ImmuneRACE study (first 160 participants) and from about 1,300 subjects provided by 6 global collaborators. Study-level results and caveats: How much clinical and demographic metadata was included differed by source and by participant, and the metadata was provided uncurated.

TCRbeta CDR3 regions were amplified from genomic DNA using the immunoSEQ Assay, a bias-controlled multiplex PCR. Per the authors' processing: Within the assay, amplification of reference gene primers was used to estimate how many nucleated cells each sample contained. To quantify the absolute abundance of each unique TCRbeta CDR3 rearrangement, sequence reads were collapsed and filtered. For each sample, productive Simpson clonality was calculated by taking the square root of Simpson's diversity index across productive rearrangements. TCRdb holds this immuneACCESS table with in-frame rearrangements only. Some clones are missing; in checked studies, unresolved V genes explain under half, and the rest has no known cause. D and trimming were read from the DNA, whereas the V and J calls and clone size are those reported in that table. This sample has fewer than 150,000 clones in its table, and 70% to 90% of those were observed once. Approximately 16% of the sample is in the top ten clones.

V drops 2 bases and J drops 0 bases, leaving 5 bases in between. CDR1 and CDR2 (SGHTS, YDEGEE) derive from the germline V gene. From cysteine to phenylalanine, the CDR3 is 14 amino acids long. The only DNA kept is the CDR3, 42 bases in frame from the first base. To note about this clone: Its antigen target is currently unknown. Within one base of it there is no much larger clone, and no base qualities were kept.

A second Seattle source provided samples from volunteer blood donors who had recovered from COVID-19. The collaborating institutions used their own protocols to collect whole blood in K2EDTA tubes. Collaborator samples were shipped for TCRbeta analysis as frozen whole blood, isolated PBMCs, or DNA extracted from either sample type. The chain links TRBV5-8 with TRBJ1-4; the D gene assignment is ambiguous. The sample comprised peripheral blood. The sequence came from a woman aged 45-65 years who had recovered from COVID-19. CDR3 reads: CASSFSATNEKLFF. The DNA sequence is given as TGTGCCAGCAGCTTTAGTGCAACTAATGAAAAACTGTTTTTT.